Listed below are T cell receptor beta chains from one sample, sequenced in a study of blood T cell repertoires in COVID-19. Measured with immunoSEQ multiplex PCR; TCRdb has only the in-frame clones, and not every one. The table includes about 180,000 clones, approximately 85% detected once. The sequencing input was PBMCs or T cells enriched from blood (not recorded which). The receptor source for this set is a man between 40 and 49 years old who had recovered from COVID-19. Both conserved end residues are part of each CDR3. D genes are given only for firm matches. Size values are once, few and many counts, or a class for expanded clones, and some rows have none.

V	D	size	J	CDR3	DNA
TRBV12-3/TRBV12-4	-	-	TRBJ1-6	CASSLDSYSPLHF	TGTGCCAGCAGCTTAGACAGTTATTCACCCCTCCACTTT
TRBV19	-	-	TRBJ1-5	CASSHQVLGPQHF	TGTGCCAGTAGTCATCAGGTGCTGGGGCCCCAGCATTTT
TRBV18	-	-	TRBJ2-2	CASSPDTGTGELFF	TGTGCCAGCTCACCCGACACAGGAACCGGGGAGCTGTTTTTT
TRBV12-3/TRBV12-4	-	-	TRBJ1-4	CASSLDREEKLFF	TGTGCCAGCAGTTTAGACAGGGAAGAAAAACTGTTTTTT
TRBV5-6	-	-	TRBJ2-7	CASSLDSLSYEQYF	TGTGCCAGCAGCTTGGACAGCCTCTCCTACGAGCAGTACTTC
TRBV4-1	-	once	TRBJ2-2	CASTLGDLNTGELFF	TGCGCCAGCACCCTAGGGGATCTGAACACCGGGGAGCTGTTTTTT
TRBV19	-	-	TRBJ2-4	CASSIGGIQNIQYF	TGTGCCAGTAGTATCGGAGGGATCCAAAACATTCAGTACTTC
TRBV7-6	-	-	TRBJ2-2	CASSPLTDSTGELFF	TGTGCCAGCAGCCCGCTAACTGACAGCACCGGGGAGCTGTTTTTT
TRBV11-2	TRBD1	-	TRBJ1-4	CASSLSGDRGEKLFF	TGTGCCAGCAGTCTCTCAGGGGACAGGGGCGAAAAACTGTTTTTT
TRBV7-8	-	-	TRBJ1-4	CASSLAVRSNEKLFF	TGTGCCAGCAGCTTAGCGGTGCGGAGTAATGAAAAACTGTTTTTT
TRBV11-2	-	few	TRBJ1-2	CASTIARQPYNYGYTF	TGTGCCAGCACCATAGCCCGACAGCCTTATAACTATGGCTACACCTTC
TRBV10-1	-	once	TRBJ1-3	CASSDSGSGNTIYF	TGCGCCAGCAGTGATTCGGGCTCTGGAAACACCATATATTTT
TRBV7-8	TRBD1	-	TRBJ2-1	CASATGGWYNEQFF	TGTGCCAGCGCCACAGGGGGATGGTACAATGAGCAGTTCTTC
TRBV28	TRBD1	-	TRBJ1-2	CASSSRDRGRRFWGYTF	TGTGCCAGCAGTTCCCGGGACAGGGGGCGACGATTCTGGGGCTACACCTTC
TRBV28	-	-	TRBJ2-7	CASSSSGPSYEQYF	TGTGCCAGCAGTTCCAGCGGACCCAGTTACGAGCAGTACTTC
TRBV5-1	-	-	TRBJ1-2	CASSLRPGEGYTF	TGCGCCAGCAGCTTGCGGCCCGGGGAAGGCTACACCTTC
TRBV30	TRBD1	-	TRBJ2-2	CAWSVQGAGELFF	TGTGCCTGGAGTGTACAGGGGGCCGGGGAGCTGTTTTTT
TRBV29-1	TRBD1	-	TRBJ2-7	CSVGTGQVHYEQYF	TGCAGCGTTGGGACCGGACAGGTACACTACGAGCAGTACTTC
TRBV7-8	-	once	TRBJ2-7	CASSLSPNSYSYEQYF	TGTGCCAGCAGCTTAAGCCCCAACAGTTACTCCTACGAGCAGTACTTC
TRBV5-6	TRBD2	-	TRBJ2-1	CASSSGGLAGGQNEQFF	TGTGCCAGCAGCTCCGGAGGGCTAGCGGGAGGGCAGAATGAGCAGTTCTTC
TRBV9	-	-	TRBJ1-2	CASSVDSNYGYTF	TGTGCCAGCAGCGTAGACTCTAACTATGGCTACACCTTC
TRBV19	TRBD1	-	TRBJ2-7	CASRQTGGSNYEQYF	TGTGCCAGTAGGCAGACAGGGGGCTCGAATTACGAGCAGTACTTC
TRBV7-9	-	-	TRBJ1-5	CASSQTGGNQPQHF	TGTGCCAGCAGTCAGACAGGCGGCAATCAGCCCCAGCATTTT
TRBV29-1	-	once	TRBJ2-7	CSVGVPLTPHEQYF	TGCAGCGTTGGCGTCCCTTTAACGCCTCACGAGCAGTACTTC
TRBV10-3	TRBD2	-	TRBJ2-6	CAIRGTGGERSGANVLTF	TGTGCCATCCGGGGGACGGGGGGAGAACGATCTGGGGCCAACGTCCTGACTTTC
TRBV5-4	TRBD1	-	TRBJ1-5	CASSLRLTGGYDQPQHF	TGTGCCAGCAGCTTACGCTTGACAGGGGGCTATGATCAGCCCCAGCATTTT
TRBV13	-	-	TRBJ1-1	CASSSAGDRNTEAFF	TGTGCCAGCAGCTCCGCGGGAGACCGAAACACTGAAGCTTTCTTT
TRBV7-2	TRBD1	-	TRBJ1-2	CASSLTLRDRDGYTF	TGTGCCAGCAGCTTAACCCTCCGGGACAGGGATGGCTACACCTTC
TRBV30	-	-	TRBJ1-6	CASPGLGGNSPLHF	TGTGCCTCCCCCGGACTAGGTGGAAATTCACCCCTCCACTTT
TRBV6-5	TRBD2	-	TRBJ2-5	CASNTGLAGVGAQYF	TGTGCCAGCAACACAGGGCTAGCGGGAGTGGGGGCCCAGTACTTC
TRBV6-5	TRBD1	-	TRBJ1-6	CASRDTGGSSPLHF	TGTGCCAGCAGGGATACAGGGGGCAGTTCACCCCTCCACTTT
TRBV5-1	-	-	TRBJ2-7	CASSHGGVYEQYF	TGCGCCAGCAGCCACGGAGGAGTGTACGAGCAGTACTTC
TRBV19	-	-	TRBJ1-5	CASSRDGQYDQPQHF	TGTGCCAGTAGCCGAGATGGGCAGTATGATCAGCCCCAGCATTTT
TRBV5-4	-	-	TRBJ1-2	CASSLGSPNSRGYTF	TGTGCCAGCAGCTTGGGGAGCCCTAACTCGCGAGGCTACACCTTC
TRBV27	-	-	TRBJ2-5	CASSLSNQETQYF	TGTGCCAGCAGTTTGTCTAACCAAGAGACCCAGTACTTC
TRBV27	-	-	TRBJ2-7	CASSLRGGANSYEQYF	TGTGCCAGCAGTTTAAGGGGCGGCGCGAATTCTTACGAGCAGTACTTC
TRBV12-3/TRBV12-4	-	-	TRBJ1-1	CASSLRGDTEAFF	TGTGCCAGCAGTTTACGGGGGGACACTGAAGCTTTCTTT